The clone carrying this TCR beta chain was seen repeatedly, ten times or more. TCRdb used MiXCR to reprocess the multiplex PCR reads, holding one entry per CDR3 protein. The sample has approximately 45,000 distinct CDR3 sequences, 20% to 25% seen once. The record originates from a study of breast tumors, draining lymph nodes, adjacent tissues. The CDR3 is made up of 18 amino acids. The V and J ends lost 0 bases and 1 base respectively, with 18 bases between them. Germline values: CDR1 SGDLS, CDR2 YYNGEE. This TCR was sampled from a female donor with breast cancer. Some clones in this sample may be carry-over from other donors' samples. Input material: breast tumor tissue. The chain employs TRBV9 and TRBJ2-3, with D possibly TRBD2 on 6 matching bases. CDR3 sequence: CASSVAPIEAGGTDTQYF. In nucleotides, the CDR3 is TGTGCCAGCAGCGTAGCCCCTATAGAAGCGGGTGGCACAGATACGCAGTATTTT.